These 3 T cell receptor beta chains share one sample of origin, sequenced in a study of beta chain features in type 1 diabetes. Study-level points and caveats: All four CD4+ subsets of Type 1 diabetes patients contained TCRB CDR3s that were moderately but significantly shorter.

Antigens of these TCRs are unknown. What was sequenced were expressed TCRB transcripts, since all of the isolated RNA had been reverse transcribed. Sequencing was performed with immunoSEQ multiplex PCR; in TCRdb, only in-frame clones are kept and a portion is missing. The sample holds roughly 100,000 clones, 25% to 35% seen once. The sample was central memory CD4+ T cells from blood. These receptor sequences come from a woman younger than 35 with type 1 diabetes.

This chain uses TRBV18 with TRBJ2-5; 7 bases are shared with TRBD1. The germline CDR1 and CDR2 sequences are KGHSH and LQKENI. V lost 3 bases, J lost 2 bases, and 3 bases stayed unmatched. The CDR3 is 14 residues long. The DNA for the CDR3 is TGTGCCAGCTCACCGGGGACAGAGCAAGAGACCCAGTACTTC. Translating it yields CASSPGTEQETQYF.

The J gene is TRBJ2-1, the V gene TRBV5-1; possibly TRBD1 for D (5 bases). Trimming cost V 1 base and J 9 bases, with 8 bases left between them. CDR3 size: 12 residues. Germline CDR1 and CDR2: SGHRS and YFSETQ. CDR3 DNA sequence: TGCGCCAGCAGCTTGTGGCAGGGTGAGCAGTTCTTC. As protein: CASSLWQGEQFF.

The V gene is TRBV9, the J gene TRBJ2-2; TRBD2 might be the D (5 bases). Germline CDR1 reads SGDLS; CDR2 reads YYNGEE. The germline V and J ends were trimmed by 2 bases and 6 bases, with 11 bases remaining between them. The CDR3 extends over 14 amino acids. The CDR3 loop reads CASSVRPGAGELFF. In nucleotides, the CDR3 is TGTGCCAGCAGCGTCCGGCCCGGGGCCGGGGAGCTGTTTTTT.